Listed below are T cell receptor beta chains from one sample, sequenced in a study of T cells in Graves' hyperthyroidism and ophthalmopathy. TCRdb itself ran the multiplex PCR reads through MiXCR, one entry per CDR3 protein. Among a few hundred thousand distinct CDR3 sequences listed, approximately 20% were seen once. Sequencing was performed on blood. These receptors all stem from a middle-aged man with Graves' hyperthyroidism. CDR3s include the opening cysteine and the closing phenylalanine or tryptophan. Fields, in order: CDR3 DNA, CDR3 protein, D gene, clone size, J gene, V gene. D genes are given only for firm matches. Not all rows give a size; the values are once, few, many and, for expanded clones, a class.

CDR3 DNA: TGTGCCAGCAGATCTGGACAGGGGGCGTTCTACGAGCAGTACTTC
CDR3 protein: CASRSGQGAFYEQYF
D gene: TRBD1
clone size: many
J gene: TRBJ2-7
V gene: TRBV7-9

CDR3 DNA: TGTGCCTGGACGACGGGACAGGGGATGGATGAGCAGTTCTTC
CDR3 protein: CAWTTGQGMDEQFF
D gene: TRBD1
clone size: few
J gene: TRBJ2-1
V gene: TRBV30

CDR3 DNA: TGTGCCAGCAGCTTGGGCCCCCAGGCCTACAATGAGCAGTTCTTC
CDR3 protein: CASSLGPQAYNEQFF
D gene: -
clone size: many
J gene: TRBJ2-1
V gene: TRBV11-2

CDR3 DNA: TGTGCCAGCAGTGAATCAGGGACTAGCGGGGTGCAGTACTTC
CDR3 protein: CASSESGTSGVQYF
D gene: TRBD2
clone size: many
J gene: TRBJ2-7
V gene: TRBV6-1

CDR3 DNA: TGTGCCAGCAGTTTGTCACCAGGATCGGGCCTCTACGAGCAGTACTTC
CDR3 protein: CASSLSPGSGLYEQYF
D gene: -
clone size: -
J gene: TRBJ2-7
V gene: TRBV27

CDR3 DNA: TGCGCCAGCAGCTTGGCCTCGGCGGGGCGGGGCACAGATACGCAGTATTTT
CDR3 protein: CASSLASAGRGTDTQYF
D gene: -
clone size: many
J gene: TRBJ2-3
V gene: TRBV5-1

CDR3 DNA: TGTGCCAGCAGTTTACGAGGGGGCGTCAATCAGCCCCAGCATTTT
CDR3 protein: CASSLRGGVNQPQHF
D gene: TRBD1
clone size: -
J gene: TRBJ1-5
V gene: TRBV12-3/TRBV12-4

CDR3 DNA: TGCGCCAGCAGCCCACAGGGGGCCCGGGGCTACACCTTC
CDR3 protein: CASSPQGARGYTF
D gene: TRBD1
clone size: many
J gene: TRBJ1-2
V gene: TRBV5-1

CDR3 DNA: TGTGCTAGTGGCCCGACAGGGATGGCCGCCACAACGGTTCTCTACGAGCAGTACTTC
CDR3 protein: CASGPTGMAATTVLYEQYF
D gene: TRBD1
clone size: once
J gene: TRBJ2-7
V gene: TRBV12-5

CDR3 DNA: TGTGCCAGCAGCCAAGGGACAGGGGACTACAATGAGCAGTTCTTC
CDR3 protein: CASSQGTGDYNEQFF
D gene: TRBD1
clone size: -
J gene: TRBJ2-1
V gene: TRBV11-2